These 4 T cell receptor beta chains originate from one sample sequenced in a study of T-cell memory formation after mild COVID-19. TCRdb reprocessed the 5' RACE reads via MiXCR and lists one record per CDR3 protein. This sample has fewer than 650,000 distinct CDR3 sequences, with approximately 21% found just once. The sample taken for sequencing was PBMCs or a T cell subset sorted from them (not recorded which). These receptors all come from an adult woman who had mild COVID-19 (a few samples of this study predate the infection). Cell type and time point are not known.

The chain couples TRBV20-1 to TRBJ2-1; TRBD2 matches at 9 bases. Germline V gene lookup returns CDR1 DFQATT and CDR2 SNEGSKA (reference sequence). The V and J ends lost 1 base and 15 bases, in that order; junction bases with no gene match: 13. This CDR3 comprises 14 residues. CDR3 bases: TGCAGTGCTAGAGGATATAGCGGGAGAGATCAAGCGTTCTTC. Translation: CSARGYSGRDQAFF.

The rearrangement uses TRBV7-8 and TRBJ1-5; no definite D call. This CDR3 contains 17 residues. Trimming cost V 5 bases and J 2 bases, with 19 bases left between them. Germline V gives CDR1 SGHVS, CDR2 FQNEAQ. CDR3 coding DNA: TGTGCCAGCAGCGCTAGAGGAGGCCCCGGCGGCAATCAGCCCCAGCATTTT. Protein sequence: CASSARGGPGGNQPQHF.

This chain joins TRBV28 and TRBJ2-3; the match to TRBD1 covers 10 bases. CDR1 and CDR2 from the germline V gene are MDHEN and SYDVKM. This CDR3 region has 16 residues. J lost 2 bases, V lost 4 bases, and 6 bases had no gene match. The CDR3 here is CASSSRDRGATDTQYF. CDR3 bases: TGTGCCAGCAGTTCTCGGGACAGGGGAGCCACAGATACGCAGTATTTT.

This clonotype came up many times. J is TRBJ2-5 and V is TRBV7-3; D uncertain. This CDR3 comprises 13 residues. Germline-derived CDR1 and CDR2 are SGHTA and FQGTGA. V lost 6 bases and J lost 1, with 9 bases in between. The DNA for the CDR3 is TGTGCCAGCAGTGGGGTACCCCAAGAGACCCAGTACTTC. It specifies CASSGVPQETQYF. Based on the CDR3 plus reference TRBV7-3 and TRBJ2-5, the full variable domain is GAGVSQTPSNKVTEKGKYVELRCDPISGHTALYWYRQSLGQGPEFLIYFQGTGAADDSGLPNDRFFAVRPEGSVSTLKIQRTERGDSAVYLCASSGVPQETQYFGPGTRLLVL.